Many counts were recorded for the clone carrying this T cell receptor (beta chain). This specimen comes from a study of T cells in Graves' hyperthyroidism and ophthalmopathy. Germline CDR1 LNHDA, CDR2 SQIVND (reference sequence). The CDR3 has 13 amino acids. V was trimmed by 1 base and J by 9 bases, leaving 10 bases between them. RNA transcripts were the template for amplifying TCR beta CDR3 regions. Carried out on the TCR CDR3, a first-round RT-PCR used the HTBI primer set. A single record per CDR3 protein comes from TCRdb applying MiXCR to the multiplex PCR reads. This table holds hundreds of thousands of distinct CDR3 sequences, about 15% found once.

Sample: blood. The TCR originated in a man between 18 and 29 years old with Graves' ophthalmopathy. This chain links TRBV19 with TRBJ2-1, with D perhaps being TRBD1 or TRBD2 (5 bases each). Here the CDR3 reads CASSIGGIGEQFF. CDR3 sequence (DNA): TGTGCCAGTAGTATAGGGGGGATAGGTGAGCAGTTCTTC.